These T cell receptor beta chains were read from a single sample in a study of CD8+CD57+ T cells in acquired aplastic anemia. TCRdb itself ran the reads through MiXCR, one entry per CDR3 protein. The data hold hundreds of thousands of distinct CDR3 sequences, with about a third observed a single time. Sample: sorted CD4+, CD8+, or CD8+CD57+ T cells (not recorded which) from PBMCs. The receptors stem from a human donor with aplastic anemia. CDR3s include the opening cysteine and the closing phenylalanine or tryptophan. The order of the fields is CDR3 length, J gene, D gene, clone size, V gene, CDR3 DNA, CDR3 protein. D genes are given only for firm matches. Expanded clones are given a class, and other clones once, few, many or no size at all.

cdr3_length: 16
j_call: TRBJ1-2
d_call: TRBD1
clone_size: many
v_call: TRBV25-1
cdr3_nt: TGTGCCAGCAGTGACCTAGCTGGGACAGGGGGCTCTGGCTACACCTTC
cdr3_aa: CASSDLAGTGGSGYTF

cdr3_length: 16
j_call: TRBJ1-3
d_call: .
clone_size: .
v_call: TRBV9
cdr3_nt: TGTGCCAGCAGCGTTCTAGGTGGGGCACGGGGAAACACCATATATTTT
cdr3_aa: CASSVLGGARGNTIYF

cdr3_length: 13
j_call: TRBJ2-7
d_call: .
clone_size: .
v_call: TRBV30
cdr3_nt: TGTGCCTGTAATGGTCGGGGCAGGGCCGAGCAGTACTTC
cdr3_aa: CACNGRGRAEQYF

cdr3_length: 15
j_call: TRBJ2-2
d_call: .
clone_size: many
v_call: TRBV9
cdr3_nt: TGTGCCAGCAGCGTAGGGACAGTAAACACCGGGGAGCTGTTTTTT
cdr3_aa: CASSVGTVNTGELFF

cdr3_length: 15
j_call: TRBJ1-1
d_call: .
clone_size: .
v_call: TRBV6-1
cdr3_nt: TGTGCCAGCAGTGGACAGGAATATGGTCACACTGAAGCTTTCTTT
cdr3_aa: CASSGQEYGHTEAFF

cdr3_length: 12
j_call: TRBJ1-1
d_call: TRBD1
clone_size: many
v_call: TRBV2
cdr3_nt: TGTGCCAGCTGGACAGGGGGGGGCCAAGCTTTCTTT
cdr3_aa: CASWTGGGQAFF

cdr3_length: 15
j_call: TRBJ1-2
d_call: TRBD1
clone_size: .
v_call: TRBV5-1
cdr3_nt: TGCGCCAGCAGCGAGACAGGGGGCTGGAACTATGGCTACACCTTC
cdr3_aa: CASSETGGWNYGYTF

cdr3_length: 14
j_call: TRBJ1-6
d_call: .
clone_size: .
v_call: TRBV7-6
cdr3_nt: TGTGCCAGCGAACAGTTAGCCTATAATTCACCCCTCCACTTT
cdr3_aa: CASEQLAYNSPLHF

cdr3_length: 14
j_call: TRBJ2-7
d_call: .
clone_size: .
v_call: TRBV14
cdr3_nt: TGTGCCAGCAGCCAAGTTGACCGCGGGTACGAGCAGTACTTC
cdr3_aa: CASSQVDRGYEQYF

cdr3_length: 15
j_call: TRBJ1-3
d_call: .
clone_size: once
v_call: TRBV19
cdr3_nt: TGTGCCAGTAGCGCCAGGGTTGTTCTTGGAAACACCATATATTTT
cdr3_aa: CASSARVVLGNTIYF

cdr3_length: 15
j_call: TRBJ2-7
d_call: .
clone_size: once
v_call: TRBV4-3
cdr3_nt: TGCGCCAGCAGCCGAGAATTGGATGGGAACTACGAGCAGTACTTC
cdr3_aa: CASSRELDGNYEQYF

cdr3_length: 16
j_call: TRBJ1-5
d_call: .
clone_size: .
v_call: TRBV2
cdr3_nt: TGTGCCAGCAGTGCTAGTCCCTTTAGTGGCAATCAGCCCCAGCATTTT
cdr3_aa: CASSASPFSGNQPQHF

cdr3_length: 18
j_call: TRBJ2-1
d_call: .
clone_size: .
v_call: TRBV19
cdr3_nt: TGTGCCAGCAGTCCTGTTACGTGGACGAGAAGCTCCTACAATGAGCAGTTCTTC
cdr3_aa: CASSPVTWTRSSYNEQFF

cdr3_length: 15
j_call: TRBJ2-5
d_call: TRBD2
clone_size: .
v_call: TRBV25-1
cdr3_nt: TGTGCCAGCAGTGACACCGGACTAGCGGGAGAGACCCGGTACTTC
cdr3_aa: CASSDTGLAGETRYF

cdr3_length: 12
j_call: TRBJ1-5
d_call: TRBD1
clone_size: many
v_call: TRBV7-2
cdr3_nt: TGTGCCAGCAGCCTCTCAGGGGGGCCCCAGCATTTT
cdr3_aa: CASSLSGGPQHF

cdr3_length: 17
j_call: TRBJ1-6
d_call: TRBD1
clone_size: .
v_call: TRBV12-5
cdr3_nt: TGTGCTAGTGGTGTTACTACTGGGACAGGCTATAATTCACCCCTCCACTTT
cdr3_aa: CASGVTTGTGYNSPLHF

cdr3_length: 16
j_call: TRBJ2-2
d_call: TRBD2
clone_size: few
v_call: TRBV11-1
cdr3_nt: TGTGCCAGCAGCCCGGGACTAGCGGCGAACACCGGGGAGCTGTTTTTT
cdr3_aa: CASSPGLAANTGELFF

cdr3_length: 14
j_call: TRBJ1-1
d_call: .
clone_size: .
v_call: TRBV2
cdr3_nt: TGTGCCAGCACCCGTAGTCAGGCGAACACTGAAGCTTTCTTT
cdr3_aa: CASTRSQANTEAFF

cdr3_length: 16
j_call: TRBJ1-5
d_call: TRBD1
clone_size: .
v_call: TRBV11-1
cdr3_nt: TGTGCCAGCAGTTTCCGGGACAGGGGGCTTCATCAGCCCCCGCATTTT
cdr3_aa: CASSFRDRGLHQPPHF

cdr3_length: 16
j_call: TRBJ1-3
d_call: .
clone_size: once
v_call: TRBV11-2
cdr3_nt: TGTGCCAGCAGCTTAGAGACAGAATTCTCTGGAAACACCATATATTTT
cdr3_aa: CASSLETEFSGNTIYF

cdr3_length: 14
j_call: TRBJ1-2
d_call: .
clone_size: few
v_call: TRBV5-6
cdr3_nt: TGTGCCAGCAGCTTGGTTCCGGAGAACTATGGCTACACCTTC
cdr3_aa: CASSLVPENYGYTF

cdr3_length: 15
j_call: TRBJ1-1
d_call: TRBD1
clone_size: .
v_call: TRBV29-1
cdr3_nt: TGCAGCGTATCGGGACAGGGGGCGGTGAACGCTGAGGCTTTCTTT
cdr3_aa: CSVSGQGAVNAEAFF

cdr3_length: 16
j_call: TRBJ2-7
d_call: .
clone_size: .
v_call: TRBV10-3
cdr3_nt: TGTGCCATCAGTGAGAGTGATACCCGGGATCCTTACGAGCAGTACTTC
cdr3_aa: CAISESDTRDPYEQYF

cdr3_length: 14
j_call: TRBJ1-2
d_call: .
clone_size: few
v_call: TRBV12-3/TRBV12-4
cdr3_nt: TGTGCCAGCAGTTTACTCCAGGGAGGGTCTGGCTACACCTTC
cdr3_aa: CASSLLQGGSGYTF

cdr3_length: 14
j_call: TRBJ2-5
d_call: .
clone_size: many
v_call: TRBV19
cdr3_nt: TGTGCCAGTAGTTCCTATGGGGCTGGGGAGACCCAGTACTTC
cdr3_aa: CASSSYGAGETQYF

cdr3_length: 12
j_call: TRBJ1-1
d_call: .
clone_size: .
v_call: TRBV5-4
cdr3_nt: TGTGCCAGCAGTTCCGATAACACTGAAGCTTTCTTT
cdr3_aa: CASSSDNTEAFF

cdr3_length: 16
j_call: TRBJ2-3
d_call: TRBD1
clone_size: .
v_call: TRBV18
cdr3_nt: TGTGCCAGCTCACCGGGCACAGGGGTTAGCACAGATACGCAGTATTTT
cdr3_aa: CASSPGTGVSTDTQYF

cdr3_length: 15
j_call: TRBJ2-7
d_call: TRBD2
clone_size: many
v_call: TRBV25-1
cdr3_nt: TGTGCCAGCAGTGGTACTAGCGGGAGAAGCTACGAGCAGTACTTC
cdr3_aa: CASSGTSGRSYEQYF

cdr3_length: 17
j_call: TRBJ2-7
d_call: .
clone_size: many
v_call: TRBV7-6
cdr3_nt: TGTGCCAGCAGCTTAGACTCTCGGCCGAGTCCTTCCTACGAGCAGTACTTC
cdr3_aa: CASSLDSRPSPSYEQYF

cdr3_length: 14
j_call: TRBJ2-3
d_call: TRBD1
clone_size: .
v_call: TRBV29-1
cdr3_nt: TGCAGCGTAGCAGCCGGGACAGCCCCAGATACGCAGTATTTT
cdr3_aa: CSVAAGTAPDTQYF

cdr3_length: 13
j_call: TRBJ2-7
d_call: .
clone_size: many
v_call: TRBV7-9
cdr3_nt: TGTGCCAGCAGCTTAGTAATTAGAAACGAGCAGTACTTC
cdr3_aa: CASSLVIRNEQYF

cdr3_length: 15
j_call: TRBJ2-7
d_call: .
clone_size: few
v_call: TRBV6-5
cdr3_nt: TGTGCCAGCAGTTACGGTAGCGGTTATGTAAACGAGCAGTACTTC
cdr3_aa: CASSYGSGYVNEQYF

cdr3_length: 16
j_call: TRBJ1-1
d_call: .
clone_size: few
v_call: TRBV20-1
cdr3_nt: TGCAGTGCGGGGACGGGCGAATCCTTGAGGAACACTGAAGCTTTCTTT
cdr3_aa: CSAGTGESLRNTEAFF

cdr3_length: 15
j_call: TRBJ1-1
d_call: .
clone_size: few
v_call: TRBV5-1
cdr3_nt: TGCGCCAGCAGCTTGTACGGGAGGGGGAACACTGAAGCTTTCTTT
cdr3_aa: CASSLYGRGNTEAFF

cdr3_length: 15
j_call: TRBJ2-7
d_call: TRBD2
clone_size: many
v_call: TRBV20-1
cdr3_nt: TGCAGTGCTAGAGAAACTAGCGGGAGGGCGGGGGAGCAGTACTTC
cdr3_aa: CSARETSGRAGEQYF

cdr3_length: 14
j_call: TRBJ1-3
d_call: .
clone_size: .
v_call: TRBV10-2
cdr3_nt: TGCGCCAGCAGCTGGGACTACTCTGGAAACACCATATATTTT
cdr3_aa: CASSWDYSGNTIYF

cdr3_length: 14
j_call: TRBJ2-7
d_call: TRBD2
clone_size: many
v_call: TRBV20-1
cdr3_nt: TGCAGTGCTGGGGAGACTAGCGGATCCTACGAGCAGTACTTC
cdr3_aa: CSAGETSGSYEQYF

cdr3_length: 15
j_call: TRBJ2-5
d_call: .
clone_size: many
v_call: TRBV7-8
cdr3_nt: TGTGCCAGCAGCTTAGCACAGGGGAGGAGGGAGACCCAGTACTTC
cdr3_aa: CASSLAQGRRETQYF

cdr3_length: 16
j_call: TRBJ2-3
d_call: TRBD2
clone_size: many
v_call: TRBV24-1
cdr3_nt: TGTGCCACCAGTGATGCTAGCGGGAGCGGGGCAGATACGCAGTATTTT
cdr3_aa: CATSDASGSGADTQYF

cdr3_length: 16
j_call: TRBJ1-6
d_call: .
clone_size: many
v_call: TRBV5-1
cdr3_nt: TGCGCCAGCAGCTTGGACCTTCAGGGTGCAAATTCACCCCTCCACTTT
cdr3_aa: CASSLDLQGANSPLHF

cdr3_length: 12
j_call: TRBJ1-2
d_call: .
clone_size: .
v_call: TRBV7-2
cdr3_nt: TGTGCCAGCAGCGGGGGCACCGGTGGCTACACCTTC
cdr3_aa: CASSGGTGGYTF